The 25 T cell receptor beta chains in this list originate from one sample, sequenced in a study of cytomegalovirus exposure and HLA in healthy donors. Data came from immunoSEQ multiplex PCR; TCRdb stores just in-frame clones and leaves some out. Among 300,000 to 400,000 clones listed, 86% were seen once. The sequencing sample was made of PBMCs. The receptors were sampled from a woman younger than 30 in good health and CMV-seronegative.

The V call is TRBV12-5, the J call TRBJ2-3; 7 bases match TRBD2. This CDR3 is 13 amino acids long. In germline, CDR1 is LGHNT, CDR2 FRNRAP. Germline trimming cut 6 bases from V and 4 bases from J; bases unmatched to any gene: 4. CDR3 coding DNA: TGTGCTAGTGGCCGTCGGGGGGCAGATACGCAGTATTTT. Translated, it gives CASGRRGADTQYF.

This chain connects TRBV5-1 to TRBJ2-1; no reliable D call. This CDR3 comprises 12 residues. The V and J ends lost 2 bases and 7 bases respectively, with 7 bases between them. CDR1 and CDR2 from the germline V gene are SGHRS and YFSETQ. The CDR3 loop reads CASSFSVNEQFF. The CDR3 coding sequence is TGCGCCAGCAGCTTTTCGGTGAATGAGCAGTTCTTC.

This clone was counted a single time. The chain's CDR3 is CASSEMGWGTLTDTQYF. DNA of the CDR3: TGTGCCAGCAGTGAGATGGGTTGGGGCACACTCACAGATACGCAGTATTTT. V is TRBV6-1 and J is TRBJ2-3; the D gene is possibly TRBD1 (5 bases). This CDR3 contains 17 residues. V lost 3 bases, J lost 2 bases, and 18 bases lay in between. The germline gives CDR1 MNHNS, CDR2 SASEGT.

This clone was observed a single time. This rearrangement joins TRBV5-6 to TRBJ2-1; D not certain. The CDR3 runs 16 residues. V lost 0 bases and J 7 bases, leaving 17 bases between the germline ends. Germline V lookup: CDR1 SGHDT, CDR2 YYEEEE. The CDR3 is CASSLGAGSPSNEQFF. The CDR3 DNA is TGTGCCAGCAGCTTGGGCGCAGGCTCCCCTTCGAATGAGCAGTTCTTC.

The rearrangement uses TRBV9 and TRBJ1-4; TRBD1 aligns across 12 bases. The length of the CDR3 is 16 residues. CDR1 SGDLS and CDR2 YYNGEE come from the germline V gene. V trimming: 4 bases; J trimming: 6 bases; junction bases outside the gene matches: 7. The chain's CDR3 is CASSSGTGGADEKLFF. The CDR3 DNA sequence: TGTGCCAGCAGCTCCGGGACAGGGGGCGCTGATGAAAAACTGTTTTTT.

The chain joins TRBV9 to TRBJ2-4; 7 nucleotides agree with TRBD2. V shed 1 base and J 9 bases; nucleotides not matched to a gene: 19. Germline V lookup: CDR1 SGDLS, CDR2 YYNGEE. The CDR3 has 18 residues. CDR3 nucleotide sequence: TGTGCCAGCAGCGTATCTCCGTCGGGCGGGAGCTTAAGGACCATTCAGTACTTC. The encoded protein is CASSVSPSGGSLRTIQYF. Full variable domain (remainder filled in from reference TRBV9 and TRBJ2-4): DSGVTQTPKHLITATGQRVTLRCSPRSGDLSVYWYQQSLDQGLQFLIQYYNGEERAKGNILERFSAQQFPDLHSELNLSSLELGDSALYFCASSVSPSGGSLRTIQYFGAGTRLSVL.

The CDR3 coding sequence is TGCGCCAGCAGCCGCGTGGGACAGTCAACCTACGAGCAGTACTTC. This gives the protein CASSRVGQSTYEQYF. The chain is built from TRBV4-1 and TRBJ2-7, with TRBD1 matching 7 bases. Germline-derived CDR1 and CDR2 are MGHRA and YSYEKL. The CDR3 runs to 15 residues. Trimming at V came to 4 bases and at J to 2 bases, leaving 8 bases not matched to a gene.

The V call is TRBV5-1, the J call TRBJ2-5, with a tentative D call TRBD2 (5 bases). Germline CDR1 is SGHRS and CDR2 is YFSETQ. This CDR3 region has 13 residues. The V gene lost 3 bases and the J gene lost 7 bases, with 13 bases spanning the gap. The CDR3 sequence: CASSSPEGRTQYF. CDR3 coding DNA: TGCGCCAGCAGCTCCCCCGAGGGCAGGACCCAGTACTTC.

In its sample, this clone was seen once. The J gene is TRBJ2-1, the V gene TRBV15; no clear D. The CDR3 loop spans 13 amino acids. V gave up 1 base and J gave up 10 bases, with 11 bases separating them. Germline CDR1 is LNHNV and CDR2 is YYDKDF (reference sequence). As DNA, the CDR3 is TGTGCCACCAGCAGAGGGTGGCCCCCAGAGCAGTTCTTC. Its translation: CATSRGWPPEQFF.

The chain couples TRBV4-1 to TRBJ2-4; 8 bases fit TRBD2. The V segment lost 0 bases and the J segment 7 bases; nucleotides outside the gene matches: 8. This CDR3 region has 16 residues. Germline V CDR1 and CDR2: MGHRA, YSYEKL. In nucleotides, the CDR3 is TGCGCCAGCAGCCAAGAGGCTCCCGGGAGGGCGAACATTCAGTACTTC. Its translation: CASSQEAPGRANIQYF.

This chain uses TRBV13 with TRBJ2-6; D ambiguous. Germline-derived CDR1 and CDR2 are PRHDT and FYEKMQ (reference sequence). Between the trimmed V and J ends, which lost 0 bases and 1 base, there was a span of 10 bases. This CDR3 region has 17 residues. Here the CDR3 reads CASSLGAGISGANVLTF. The CDR3 nucleotides are TGTGCCAGCAGCTTAGGGGCAGGAATTTCTGGGGCCAACGTCCTGACTTTC.

The gene calls are TRBV2 and TRBJ2-3; D is unclear. There are 12 residues in the CDR3. The V end lost 2 bases, the J end lost 5 bases, and 5 bases lay between the germline ends. From germline, CDR1 is SNHLY and CDR2 FYNNEI. This chain's CDR3 is CASSETGDTQYF. CDR3 nucleotide sequence: TGTGCCAGCAGTGAAACGGGAGATACGCAGTATTTT.

This chain links TRBV9 with TRBJ2-3, with 7 bases that match TRBD2. The germline V gene has CDR1 SGDLS and CDR2 YYNGEE. J lost 5 bases, V lost 7 bases, and 10 bases had no gene match. The CDR3 spans 14 residues. CDR3 nucleotide sequence: TGTGCCAGCGGGGAGGGCCGGTTAGGAGATACGCAGTATTTT. Residues: CASGEGRLGDTQYF.

The rearrangement uses TRBV27 and TRBJ1-1, with 7 nucleotides matching TRBD1. The ends lost 5 bases at V and 2 bases at J; junction bases unmatched: 5. The CDR3 has 14 residues. CDR1 and CDR2 from the germline V gene are MNHEY and SMNVEV (reference sequence). The CDR3: CASSNRDRNTEAFF. CDR3 coding DNA: TGTGCCAGCAGTAACCGGGACAGAAACACTGAAGCTTTCTTT.

The chain employs TRBV30 and TRBJ2-7; D unresolved. Trimming left V 0 bases short and J 5 bases short, with 14 bases between. Germline CDR1 GTSNPN, CDR2 SVGIG (reference sequence). The CDR3 is 14 amino acids. The CDR3 reads CAWSVGLGRDEQYF. CDR3 in DNA: TGTGCCTGGAGTGTGGGTCTGGGTCGGGACGAGCAGTACTTC.

The chain carries TRBV7-2 and TRBJ2-6; a weak D match, TRBD2 (6 bases). This CDR3 region has 17 residues. V lost 1 base and J 2 bases, leaving 12 bases between the germline ends. The germline CDR1 and CDR2 sequences are SGHTA and FQGNSA. The CDR3: CASSLVFSGAGANVLTF. Written as DNA, the CDR3 is TGTGCCAGCAGCTTAGTGTTCTCGGGAGCTGGGGCCAACGTCCTGACTTTC. Looking up the rest from reference TRBV7-2 and TRBJ2-6 gives the full variable domain: GAGVSQSPSNKVTEKGKDVELRCDPISGHTALYWYRQSLGQGLEFLIYFQGNSAPDKSGLPSDRFSAERTGGSVSTLTIQRTQQEDSAVYLCASSLVFSGAGANVLTFGAGSRLTVL.

This chain links TRBV5-3 with TRBJ2-3, with 11 bases fitting TRBD2. TRBV5-3 is sorted into the ORF group, with uncertain function. The V segment lost 3 bases and the J segment 4 bases; nucleotides outside the gene matches: 7. This CDR3 contains 16 residues. CDR3 DNA: TGTGCCAGAAGCTGCCCCGGGACTAGCGGCCCAGATACGCAGTATTTT. Protein: CARSCPGTSGPDTQYF.

The chain recombines TRBV9 with TRBJ2-1, with TRBD2 identical over 7 bases. Germline V gene sequence: CDR1 SGDLS, CDR2 YYNGEE. Trimming removed 3 bases from V and 1 base from J; junction bases left unmatched: 7. The length of the CDR3 is 16 residues. The CDR3 is CASSAEGRASYNEQFF. The DNA for the CDR3 is TGTGCCAGCAGCGCCGAGGGGAGGGCTTCCTACAATGAGCAGTTCTTC.

The V call is TRBV5-1, the J call TRBJ1-6; 7 bases map to TRBD1. CDR3 length: 15 residues. The V gene's germline CDR1 is SGHRS and CDR2 YFSETQ. The V segment lost 4 bases and the J segment 5 bases; nucleotides outside the gene matches: 6. CDR3 residues: CASSPRTGDNSPLHF. The DNA of the CDR3 is TGCGCCAGCAGCCCACGGACAGGTGATAATTCACCCCTCCACTTT.

The J gene is TRBJ1-1, the V gene TRBV7-9; D is possibly TRBD1 (6 bases). Germline CDR1 is SEHNR and CDR2 is FQNEAQ (reference sequence). This CDR3 region has 16 residues. Trimming stripped 5 bases from V and 4 bases from J, with 20 bases between. The CDR3 region has the DNA TGTGCCAGCAGCCCCGGGTGGGCAGGGGAGAGCACTGAAGCTTTCTTT. Translation gives CASSPGWAGESTEAFF.

This rearrangement joins TRBV28 to TRBJ2-7; tentative D call: TRBD1 (5 bases). The CDR3 consists of 14 residues. Per the germline V gene, CDR1 is MDHEN and CDR2 is SYDVKM. V was trimmed by 2 bases and J by 5 bases, leaving 13 bases between them. The CDR3 is CASSLPLSRDEQYF. CDR3 coding DNA: TGTGCCAGCAGTTTACCGCTTTCCAGGGACGAGCAGTACTTC.

The chain uses TRBV11-2 and TRBJ2-1; the D gene is possibly TRBD2 (5 bases). The germline V gene encodes CDR1 SGHAT and CDR2 FQNNGV. Trimming removed 5 bases from V and 2 bases from J, with 13 bases in between. This CDR3 contains 15 residues. The CDR3 region is CASSDGLIAYNEQFF. CDR3 nucleotides: TGTGCCAGCAGCGACGGACTCATAGCCTACAATGAGCAGTTCTTC. The variable domain in full, with the rest retrieved from reference TRBV11-2 and TRBJ2-1, is EAGVAQSPRYKIIEKRQSVAFWCNPISGHATLYWYQQILGQGPKLLIQFQNNGVVDDSQLPKDRFSAERLKGVDSTLKIQPAKLEDSAVYLCASSDGLIAYNEQFFGPGTRLTVL.

This chain links TRBV7-9 with TRBJ2-7; 7 bases map to TRBD1. CDR1 SEHNR and CDR2 FQNEAQ come from the germline V gene (reference sequence). This CDR3 comprises 14 residues. V was clipped by 3 bases and J by 3 bases; unmatched bases: 5. The CDR3 sequence is CASSFEDRYYEQYF. The CDR3 bases are TGTGCCAGCAGCTTTGAGGACAGGTACTACGAGCAGTACTTC.

The chain couples TRBV7-9 to TRBJ1-2, with D perhaps matching TRBD1 (5 bases). Trimming took 2 bases from V and 5 from J, leaving 15 bases between them. Per germline, CDR1 SEHNR and CDR2 FQNEAQ (reference sequence). CDR3 size: 15 residues. CDR3 amino acids: CASSLRNMAGYGYTF. The CDR3 nucleotides read TGTGCCAGCAGCTTAAGAAATATGGCAGGGTATGGCTACACCTTC.

This sequence joins TRBV6-5 and TRBJ2-5; TRBD2 aligns across 9 bases. The junction had 6 bases not matched to a gene; V was cut back by 5 bases and J by 2 bases. Germline loops: CDR1 MNHEY, CDR2 SVGAGI. There are 15 residues in the CDR3. The CDR3 DNA sequence: TGTGCCAGCAGTGGATTAGCGGGGGAACAAGAGACCCAGTACTTC. It encodes CASSGLAGEQETQYF.